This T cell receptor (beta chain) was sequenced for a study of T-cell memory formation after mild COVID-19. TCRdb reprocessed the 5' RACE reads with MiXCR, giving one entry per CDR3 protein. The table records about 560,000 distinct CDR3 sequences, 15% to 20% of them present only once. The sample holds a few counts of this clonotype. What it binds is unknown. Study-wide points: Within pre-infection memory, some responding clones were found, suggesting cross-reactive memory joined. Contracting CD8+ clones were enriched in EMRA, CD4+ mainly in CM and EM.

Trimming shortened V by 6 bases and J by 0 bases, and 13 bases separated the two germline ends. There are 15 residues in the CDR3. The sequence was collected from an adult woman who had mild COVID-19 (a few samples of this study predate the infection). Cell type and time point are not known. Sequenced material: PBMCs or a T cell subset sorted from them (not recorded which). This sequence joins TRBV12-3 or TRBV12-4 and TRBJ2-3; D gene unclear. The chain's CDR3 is CASSSDDSSTDTQYF. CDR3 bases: TGTGCCAGCAGCTCCGACGATTCTAGCACAGATACGCAGTATTTT.